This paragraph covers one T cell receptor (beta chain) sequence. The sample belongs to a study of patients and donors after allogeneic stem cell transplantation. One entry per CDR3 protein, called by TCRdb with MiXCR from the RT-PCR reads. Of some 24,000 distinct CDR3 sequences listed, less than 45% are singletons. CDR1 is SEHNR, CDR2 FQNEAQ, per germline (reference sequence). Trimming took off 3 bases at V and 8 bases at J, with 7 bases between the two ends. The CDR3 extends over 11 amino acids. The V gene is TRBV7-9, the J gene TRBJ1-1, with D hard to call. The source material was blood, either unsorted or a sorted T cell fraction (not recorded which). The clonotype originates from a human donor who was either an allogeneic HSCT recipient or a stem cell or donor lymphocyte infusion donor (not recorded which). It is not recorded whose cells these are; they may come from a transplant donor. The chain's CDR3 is CASSFAAEAFF. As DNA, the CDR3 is TGTGCCAGCAGCTTCGCTGCAGAAGCTTTCTTT. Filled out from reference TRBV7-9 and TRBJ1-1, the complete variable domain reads DTGVSQNPRHKITKRGQNVTFRCDPISEHNRLYWYRQTLGQGPEFLTYFQNEAQLEKSRLLSDRFSAERPKGSFSTLEIQRTEQGDSAMYLCASSFAAEAFFGQGTRLTVV.